This TCR beta chain appears in the sequencing data of a study of T cell changes during pregnancy in multiple sclerosis. Some clones are missing from TCRdb's copy, which holds only in-frame ones; the method was immunoSEQ multiplex PCR. The sample has some 50,000 clones; approximately 90% are singletons. From germline, CDR1 is LNHDA and CDR2 SQIVND (reference sequence). CDR3 length: 15 residues. V shed 6 bases, J shed 7 bases, and the junction held 12 bases outside the gene matches. The J gene is TRBJ1-2, the V gene TRBV19, with 9 bases aligning to TRBD1. Sequencing used CD4+ T cells from peripheral blood mononuclear cells, obtained in the second trimester of pregnancy. This clonotype was obtained from a female donor with multiple sclerosis, enrolled in a pregnancy study. The CDR3 nucleotides are TGTGCCAGTAGCAGCCTACAGGGGGCGGAAAGTGGCTACACCTTC. Translated: CASSSLQGAESGYTF. The full variable domain, in which reference TRBV19 and TRBJ1-2 provide the parts outside the CDR3, is DGGITQSPKYLFRKEGQNVTLSCEQNLNHDAMYWYRQDPGQGLRLIYYSQIVNDFQKGDIAEGYSVSREKKESFPLTVTSAQKNPTAFYLCASSSLQGAESGYTFGSGTRLTVV.